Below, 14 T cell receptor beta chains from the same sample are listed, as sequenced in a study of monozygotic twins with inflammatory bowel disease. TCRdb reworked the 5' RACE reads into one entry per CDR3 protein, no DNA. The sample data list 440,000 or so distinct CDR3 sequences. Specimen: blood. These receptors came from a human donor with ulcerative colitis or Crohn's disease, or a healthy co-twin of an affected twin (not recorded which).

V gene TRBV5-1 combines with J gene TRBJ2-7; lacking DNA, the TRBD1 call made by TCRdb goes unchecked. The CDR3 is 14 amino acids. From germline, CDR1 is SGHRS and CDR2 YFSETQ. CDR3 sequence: CASSWRTGLVEQYF.

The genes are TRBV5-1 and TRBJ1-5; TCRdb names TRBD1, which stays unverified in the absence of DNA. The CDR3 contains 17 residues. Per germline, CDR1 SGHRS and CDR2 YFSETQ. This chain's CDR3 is CASRDRTCPDFNQPQHF.

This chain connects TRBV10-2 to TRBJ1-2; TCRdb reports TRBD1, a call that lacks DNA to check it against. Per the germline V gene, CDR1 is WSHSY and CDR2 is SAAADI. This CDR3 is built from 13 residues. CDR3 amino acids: CASRMTGNYGYTF.

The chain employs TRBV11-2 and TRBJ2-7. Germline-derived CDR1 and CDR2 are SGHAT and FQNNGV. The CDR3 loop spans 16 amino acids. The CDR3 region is CASSLGDAGDPYEQYF.

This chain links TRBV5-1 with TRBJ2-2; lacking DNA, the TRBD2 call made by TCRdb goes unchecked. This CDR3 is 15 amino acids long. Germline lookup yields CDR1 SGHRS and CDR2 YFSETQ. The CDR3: CASSPTGPYTGELFF.

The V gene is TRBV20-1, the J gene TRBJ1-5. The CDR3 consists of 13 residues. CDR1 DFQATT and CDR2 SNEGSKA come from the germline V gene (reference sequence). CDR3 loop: CSAIDLDNQPQHF.

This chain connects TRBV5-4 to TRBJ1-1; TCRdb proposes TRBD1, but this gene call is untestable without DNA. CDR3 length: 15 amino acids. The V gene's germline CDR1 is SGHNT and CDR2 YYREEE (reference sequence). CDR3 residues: CASSREQGSFTEAFF.

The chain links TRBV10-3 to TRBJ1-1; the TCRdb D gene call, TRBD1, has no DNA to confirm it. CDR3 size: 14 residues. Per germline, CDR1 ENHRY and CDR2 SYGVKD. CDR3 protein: CAISNRVGATEAFF.

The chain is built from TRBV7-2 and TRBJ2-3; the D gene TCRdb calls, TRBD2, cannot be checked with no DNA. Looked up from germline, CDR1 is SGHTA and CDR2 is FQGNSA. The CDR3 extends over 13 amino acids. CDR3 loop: CASSFEREDTQYF.

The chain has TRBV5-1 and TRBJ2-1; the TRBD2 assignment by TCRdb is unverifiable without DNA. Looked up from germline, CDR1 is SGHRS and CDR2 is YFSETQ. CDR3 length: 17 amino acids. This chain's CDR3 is CASSLAFVSGAYNEQFF.

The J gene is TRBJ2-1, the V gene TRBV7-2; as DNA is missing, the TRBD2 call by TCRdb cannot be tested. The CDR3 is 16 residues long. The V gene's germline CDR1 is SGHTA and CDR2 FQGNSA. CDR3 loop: CASSISTSGRYNEQFF.

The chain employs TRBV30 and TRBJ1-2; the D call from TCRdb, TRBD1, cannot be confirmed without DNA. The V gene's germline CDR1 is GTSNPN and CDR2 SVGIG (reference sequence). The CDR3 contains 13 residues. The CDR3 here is CAWKMTVNYGYTF.

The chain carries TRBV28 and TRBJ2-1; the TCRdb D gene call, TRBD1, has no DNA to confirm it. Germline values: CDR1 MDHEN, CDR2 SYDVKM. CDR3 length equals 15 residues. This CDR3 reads CASSLGTGGFDEQFF.

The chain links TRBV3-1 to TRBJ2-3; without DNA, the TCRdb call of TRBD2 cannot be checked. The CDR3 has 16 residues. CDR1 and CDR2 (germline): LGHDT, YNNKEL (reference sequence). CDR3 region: CASSQAGVAGMDTQYF.